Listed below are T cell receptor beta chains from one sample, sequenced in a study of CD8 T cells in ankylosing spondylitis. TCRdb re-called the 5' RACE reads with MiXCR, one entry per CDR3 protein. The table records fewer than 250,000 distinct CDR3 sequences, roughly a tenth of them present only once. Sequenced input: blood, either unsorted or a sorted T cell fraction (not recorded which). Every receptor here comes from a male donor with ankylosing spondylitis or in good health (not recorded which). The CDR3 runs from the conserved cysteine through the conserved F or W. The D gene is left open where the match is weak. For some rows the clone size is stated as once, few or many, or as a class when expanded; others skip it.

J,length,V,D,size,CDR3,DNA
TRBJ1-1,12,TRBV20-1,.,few,CSARDRLAEAFF,TGCAGTGCTAGAGATCGTTTAGCTGAAGCTTTCTTT
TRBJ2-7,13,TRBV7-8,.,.,CASSQGRTYEQYF,TGTGCCAGCAGCCAGGGGAGGACCTACGAGCAGTACTTC
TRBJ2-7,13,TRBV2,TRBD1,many,CASGYQGDYEQYF,TGTGCCAGCGGATACCAGGGGGACTACGAGCAGTACTTC
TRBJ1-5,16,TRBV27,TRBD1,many,CASSLSRQGSNQPQHF,TGTGCCAGCAGTTTATCTCGACAGGGAAGCAATCAGCCCCAGCATTTT
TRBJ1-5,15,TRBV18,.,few,CASSPAGSPNQPQHF,TGTGCCAGCTCACCCGCGGGGTCCCCCAATCAGCCCCAGCATTTT
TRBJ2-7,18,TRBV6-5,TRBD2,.,CASSPSKGLAGASYEQYF,TGTGCCAGCAGTCCCTCCAAGGGACTAGCGGGAGCCTCCTACGAGCAGTACTTC
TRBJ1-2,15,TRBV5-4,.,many,CASSLGAGTSYGYTF,TGTGCCAGCAGCTTGGGCGCAGGAACCAGCTATGGCTACACCTTC
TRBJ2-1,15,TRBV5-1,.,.,CASSSARGSYNEQFF,TGCGCCAGCAGCTCCGCCCGGGGGTCCTACAATGAGCAGTTCTTC
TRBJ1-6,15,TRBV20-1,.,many,CSARDSWQPNSPLHF,TGCAGTGCTAGAGATTCGTGGCAGCCTAATTCACCCCTCCACTTT
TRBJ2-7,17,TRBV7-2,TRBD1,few,CASSSYRDRGPSYEQYF,TGTGCCAGCAGCTCCTACCGGGACAGGGGCCCCTCCTACGAGCAGTACTTC
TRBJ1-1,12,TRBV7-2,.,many,CASSLGQQRAFF,TGTGCCAGCAGCTTAGGACAGCAAAGAGCTTTCTTT
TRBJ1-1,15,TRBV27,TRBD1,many,CASSPGQGPNTEAFF,TGTGCCAGCAGTCCCGGACAGGGACCGAACACTGAAGCTTTCTTT
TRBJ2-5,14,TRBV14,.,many,CASSQEPGIETQYF,TGTGCCAGCAGCCAAGAGCCAGGGATCGAGACCCAGTACTTC
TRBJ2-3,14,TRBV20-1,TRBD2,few,CSAYGLANTDTQYF,TGCAGTGCCTATGGACTAGCGAACACAGATACGCAGTATTTT
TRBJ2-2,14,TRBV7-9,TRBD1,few,CASSPGQGTGELFF,TGTGCCAGCAGCCCGGGACAGGGGACCGGGGAGCTGTTTTTT
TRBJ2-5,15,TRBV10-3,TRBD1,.,CAISYSGTVQETQYF,TGTGCCATCAGTTATTCAGGGACAGTACAAGAGACCCAGTACTTC
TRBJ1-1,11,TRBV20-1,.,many,CRGTRNTEAFF,TGCAGGGGGACCAGGAACACTGAAGCTTTCTTT
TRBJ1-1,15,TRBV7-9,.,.,CASSGAAGLGTEAFF,TGTGCCAGCAGCGGGGCGGCGGGCTTGGGCACTGAAGCTTTCTTT
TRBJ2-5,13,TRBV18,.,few,CASSPNPQETQYF,TGTGCCAGCTCACCAAACCCTCAAGAGACCCAGTACTTC
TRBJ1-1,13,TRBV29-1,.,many,CSVEDQGSGEAFF,TGCAGCGTTGAAGATCAAGGTTCTGGTGAAGCTTTCTTT
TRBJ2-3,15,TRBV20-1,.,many,CSARDSGGSTDTQYF,TGCAGTGCTAGGGACTCGGGCGGGAGCACAGATACGCAGTATTTT
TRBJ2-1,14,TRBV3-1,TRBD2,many,CASTLAGGRNEQFF,TGTGCCAGCACCCTAGCGGGGGGGCGAAATGAGCAGTTCTTC
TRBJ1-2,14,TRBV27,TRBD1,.,CASSPGQGLYGYTF,TGTGCCAGCAGTCCCGGACAGGGACTCTATGGCTACACCTTC
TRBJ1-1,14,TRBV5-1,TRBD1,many,CASSPGDSNTEAFF,TGCGCCAGCAGCCCAGGGGACAGCAACACTGAAGCTTTCTTT
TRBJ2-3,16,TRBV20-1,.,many,CSARDRRGRATDTQYF,TGCAGTGCTAGAGATCGGCGCGGTCGTGCGACAGATACGCAGTATTTT
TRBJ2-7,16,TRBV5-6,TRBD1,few,CASSRGGQGTGHEQYF,TGTGCCAGCAGCCGGGGAGGACAGGGAACCGGCCACGAGCAGTACTTC
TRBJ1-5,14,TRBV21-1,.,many,CASSKGTPFQPQHF,TGTGCCAGCAGCAAAGGGACACCGTTTCAGCCCCAGCATTTT
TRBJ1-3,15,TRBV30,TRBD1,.,CAWSLPTGGGNTIYF,TGTGCCTGGAGTCTACCGACAGGGGGAGGAAACACCATATATTTT
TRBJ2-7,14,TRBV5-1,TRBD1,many,CASSGQGQGYEQYF,TGCGCCAGCTCCGGCCAGGGACAGGGCTACGAGCAGTACTTC
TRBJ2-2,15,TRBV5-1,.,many,CASSTRTENTGELFF,TGCGCCAGCAGCACTCGGACAGAGAACACCGGGGAGCTGTTTTTT
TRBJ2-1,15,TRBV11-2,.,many,CASSFSGTATNEQFF,TGTGCCAGCAGCTTCTCCGGGACTGCTACTAATGAGCAGTTCTTC
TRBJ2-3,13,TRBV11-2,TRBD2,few,CASSPELADTQYF,TGTGCCAGCAGCCCCGAACTAGCGGATACGCAGTATTTT
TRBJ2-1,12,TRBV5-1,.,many,CASSNWGNEQFF,TGCGCCAGCAGCAATTGGGGAAATGAGCAGTTCTTC
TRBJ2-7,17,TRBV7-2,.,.,CASRSKMRDSYTYEQYF,TGTGCCAGCAGATCCAAAATGCGAGACAGTTATACCTACGAGCAGTACTTC
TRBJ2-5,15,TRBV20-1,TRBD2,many,CSWERPSGRGETQYF,TGCAGTTGGGAGCGCCCTAGCGGGAGGGGAGAGACCCAGTACTTC
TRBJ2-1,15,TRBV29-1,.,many,CSVGGRIGSYNEQFF,TGCAGCGTTGGGGGGAGAATAGGGTCCTACAATGAGCAGTTCTTC
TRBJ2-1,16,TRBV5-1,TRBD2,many,CASSREASGGFDEQFF,TGCGCCAGCAGCCGGGAGGCTAGCGGGGGGTTTGATGAGCAGTTCTTC
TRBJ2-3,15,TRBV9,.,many,CASSVVALGTDTQYF,TGTGCCAGCAGCGTAGTGGCTCTTGGCACAGATACGCAGTATTTT
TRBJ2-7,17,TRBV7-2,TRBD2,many,CASSPKGTRVGIHEQYF,TGTGCCAGCAGTCCAAAAGGGACTAGAGTAGGAATCCACGAGCAGTACTTC
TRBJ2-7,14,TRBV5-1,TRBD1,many,CASSPPGQGNEQYF,TGCGCCAGCAGCCCCCCGGGACAGGGGAACGAGCAGTACTTC
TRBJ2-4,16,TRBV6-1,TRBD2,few,CASRTLGTSGKNIQYF,TGTGCCAGCAGAACCCTCGGGACTAGCGGCAAAAACATTCAGTACTTC
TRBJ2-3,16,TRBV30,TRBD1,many,CAWSAEGARFADTQYF,TGTGCCTGGAGTGCTGAGGGGGCGAGGTTCGCGGATACGCAGTATTTT